These 27 T cell receptor beta chains share one sample of origin, sequenced in a study of cytomegalovirus exposure and HLA in healthy donors. Some clones are missing from TCRdb's copy, which holds only in-frame ones; the method was immunoSEQ multiplex PCR. Of 280,000 or so clones listed, around 89% were seen once; the top ten hold over 0.7%. Source material: PBMCs. All receptors come from a woman aged 18-29 years in good health and CMV-seronegative.

The V gene is TRBV28, the J gene TRBJ1-5; possible D gene TRBD1, 6 bases. The CDR3 contains 17 residues. Trimming pared 2 bases from V and 3 bases from J, leaving 17 bases between. Per germline, CDR1 MDHEN and CDR2 SYDVKM. The CDR3 bases are TGTGCCAGCAGTTTAAATGGGCCAGGGGCTAACAATCAGCCCCAGCATTTT. The encoded protein is CASSLNGPGANNQPQHF.

This clone was found once. This chain uses TRBV28 with TRBJ1-1, with TRBD1 matching over 7 bases. This CDR3 has 12 residues. J was trimmed by 10 bases and V by 3 bases; bases with no gene match: 5. Looked up from germline, CDR1 is MDHEN and CDR2 is SYDVKM. The CDR3 is CASSFRGNGAFF. The CDR3, as DNA: TGTGCCAGCAGTTTCAGGGGGAATGGAGCTTTCTTT.

This clone has only a few counts. V gene TRBV7-2 combines with J gene TRBJ1-5, with no clear D. The CDR3 runs to 16 residues. Per the germline V gene, CDR1 is SGHTA and CDR2 is FQGNSA. Trimming removed 5 bases at V and 4 bases at J, with 18 bases between. This chain's CDR3 is CASSPQGGILNQPQHF. The CDR3 coding sequence is TGTGCCAGCAGCCCCCAAGGCGGGATCCTTAATCAGCCCCAGCATTTT.

V and J are TRBV9 and TRBJ2-2, with TRBD2 matching over 7 bases. The CDR3 sequence is 16 residues long. Losses at the gene ends were 2 bases for V and 2 bases for J; bases not matched to a gene: 6. The V gene's germline CDR1 is SGDLS and CDR2 YYNGEE. The CDR3 sequence: CASSVGGGRNTGELFF. DNA of the CDR3: TGTGCCAGCAGCGTGGGGGGGGGTAGAAACACCGGGGAGCTGTTTTTT.

Comments on this clone: This sample also contains other DNA sequences that code for the same CDR3. V gene TRBV19 combines with J gene TRBJ2-1; 13 positions agree with TRBD2. The germline V gene has CDR1 LNHDA and CDR2 SQIVND (reference sequence). This CDR3 contains 16 residues. Trimming removed 4 bases from V and 4 bases from J; junction bases left unmatched: 4. CDR3 nucleotides: TGTGCCAGTAGTAGACTAGCGGGGGGCGCTTACAATGAGCAGTTCTTC. This translates into CASSRLAGGAYNEQFF. Combining the CDR3 with reference TRBV19 and TRBJ2-1 gives the whole variable domain DGGITQSPKYLFRKEGQNVTLSCEQNLNHDAMYWYRQDPGQGLRLIYYSQIVNDFQKGDIAEGYSVSREKKESFPLTVTSAQKNPTAFYLCASSRLAGGAYNEQFFGPGTRLTVL.

This clone was observed once. This chain joins TRBV10-1 and TRBJ2-1, with a weak D call TRBD2 (6 bases). This CDR3 has 14 amino acids. The V gene lost 4 bases and the J gene lost 7 bases, with 14 bases spanning the gap. Germline CDR1 reads WNHNN; CDR2 reads SYGVQD (reference sequence). CDR3 bases: TGCGCCAGCAGTGCCCTACCGGGGAGGAATGAGCAGTTCTTC. Protein: CASSALPGRNEQFF.

As to this clone: At one of its ends the junction is not consistent with the germline gene, which may arise from a read error. The chain is built from TRBV2 and TRBJ2-4; tentative D call: TRBD1 (6 bases). The CDR3 length is 11 residues. CDR1 and CDR2 (germline): SNHLY, FYNNEI. CDR3 sequence (DNA): TGTGCCAGCAGGGGATCCCAGACAGGAATCTTC. This gives the protein CASRGSQTGIF. Full variable domain (rest looked up from reference TRBV2 and TRBJ2-4): EPEVTQTPSHQVTQMGQEVILRCVPISNHLYFYWYRQILGQKVEFLVSFYNNEISEKSEIFDDQFSVERPDGSNFTLKIRSTKLEDSAMYFCASRGSQTGIFGAGTRLSVL.

Here the CDR3 DNA reads TGTGCCAGCAGCCCGGAGGTAGCGGGAGGATACAATGAGCAGTTCTTC. Amino acid sequence: CASSPEVAGGYNEQFF. J is TRBJ2-1 and V is TRBV5-4; 10 bases align to TRBD2. The CDR3 extends over 16 amino acids. The germline V gene has CDR1 SGHNT and CDR2 YYREEE (reference sequence). Losses at the gene ends were 4 bases for V and 4 bases for J; bases not matched to a gene: 8. The variable domain in full, with the rest retrieved from reference TRBV5-4 and TRBJ2-1, is ETGVTQSPTHLIKTRGQQVTLRCSSQSGHNTVSWYQQALGQGPQFIFQYYREEENGRGNFPPRFSGLQFPNYSSELNVNALELDDSALYLCASSPEVAGGYNEQFFGPGTRLTVL.

This rearrangement joins TRBV6-4 to TRBJ2-1, with 8 bases fitting TRBD2. From germline, CDR1 is MRHNA and CDR2 SNTAGT. With V trimmed by 4 bases and J by 1 base, 3 bases remained unmatched. This CDR3 contains 15 residues. The CDR3 is CASSVASGSYNEQFF. Here the CDR3 DNA reads TGTGCCAGCAGTGTCGCTAGCGGGTCCTACAATGAGCAGTTCTTC.

A few counts support this clone. The J gene is TRBJ1-5, the V gene TRBV27, with 7 bases that match TRBD1. CDR1 is MNHEY, CDR2 SMNVEV, per germline (reference sequence). With V trimmed by 7 bases and J by 2 bases, 11 bases remained unmatched. CDR3 length: 16 residues. This chain's CDR3 is CASIDRAGLGNQPQHF. CDR3 DNA: TGTGCCAGCATCGACAGGGCAGGGCTGGGCAATCAGCCCCAGCATTTT.

This sequence joins TRBV4-1 and TRBJ2-3; 8 bases fit TRBD2. J lost 3 bases, V lost 4 bases, and 15 bases had no gene match. The CDR3 consists of 18 residues. Germline CDR1 and CDR2: MGHRA and YSYEKL. The CDR3 loop reads CASSRLFKQRERTDTQYF. Written as DNA, the CDR3 is TGCGCCAGCAGCCGATTGTTTAAACAGCGGGAGCGGACAGATACGCAGTATTTT.

The CDR3 region is CAWRTSGRGYEQYF. The CDR3 DNA sequence: TGTGCCTGGAGAACTAGCGGGAGGGGCTACGAGCAGTACTTC. V usage is TRBV30 and J usage is TRBJ2-7; TRBD2 aligns across 13 bases. Germline CDR1 is GTSNPN and CDR2 is SVGIG (reference sequence). V lost 3 bases to trimming and J lost 3 bases; unmatched junction nucleotides: 2. The CDR3 consists of 14 residues.

In its sample, this clone was seen once. Sequence at one end of the junction differs from germline and may be a read error. This chain links TRBV2 with TRBJ2-4, with D possibly being TRBD1 (5 bases). Germline-derived CDR1 and CDR2 are SNHLY and FYNNEI. CDR3 length: 10 residues. The CDR3 spells CASSEIRVFF. The CDR3 bases are TGTGCCAGCAGTGAAATCAGGGTTTTCTTC.

The rearrangement uses TRBV27 and TRBJ1-1, with D tentatively TRBD1 (5 bases). The CDR3 spans 15 residues. Germline V gives CDR1 MNHEY, CDR2 SMNVEV (reference sequence). Trimming removed 0 bases at V and 2 bases at J, with 10 bases between. CDR3 residues: CASSLSPTGNTEAFF. CDR3 nucleotides: TGTGCCAGCAGTTTATCCCCTACAGGAAACACTGAAGCTTTCTTT.

This CDR3 reads CASSLRDWAEAFF. CDR3 bases: TGTGCCAGCAGTTTAAGGGACTGGGCTGAAGCTTTCTTT. V is TRBV28 and J is TRBJ1-1, with D tentatively TRBD1 (5 bases). The CDR3 runs to 13 residues. V was shortened by 2 bases and J by 6 bases, with 10 bases between the two germline ends. Germline CDR1 and CDR2: MDHEN and SYDVKM.

The chain links TRBV18 to TRBJ1-5, with 7 bases fitting TRBD1. CDR1 is KGHSH and CDR2 is LQKENI in the germline V gene. V lost 2 bases and J lost 10; bases outside the gene matches: 11. The CDR3 runs to 15 residues. The CDR3 DNA is TGTGCCAGCTCACCAGACAAAGAACACAGGGGACCCCAGCATTTT. Its translation: CASSPDKEHRGPQHF.

The chain has TRBV7-3 and TRBJ1-1; D might be TRBD1 (6 bases). Germline V lookup: CDR1 SGHTA, CDR2 FQGTGA. Trimming cost V 0 bases and J 5 bases, with 22 bases left between them. The CDR3 length is 18 residues. The CDR3 spells CASSLTSGRGDRGTEAFF. The CDR3 DNA reads as TGTGCCAGCAGCTTAACGTCGGGGAGGGGGGACCGAGGGACTGAAGCTTTCTTT.

This chain joins TRBV27 and TRBJ2-7, with 8 positions matching TRBD1. Germline-derived CDR1 and CDR2 are MNHEY and SMNVEV (reference sequence). There are 18 residues in the CDR3. V shed 1 base and J 1 base; nucleotides not matched to a gene: 12. In DNA form, the CDR3 reads TGTGCCAGCAGTTTATACTATACCCCGGGACAGGTTTCCTACGAGCAGTACTTC. Translation: CASSLYYTPGQVSYEQYF.

The gene calls are TRBV27 and TRBJ2-5, with 8 nucleotides matching TRBD2. The DNA end is more similar to TRBJ2-7, so the J call may be wrong. Germline V gene lookup returns CDR1 MNHEY and CDR2 SMNVEV (reference sequence). The CDR3 totals 15 residues. The CDR3 is CASSLRREGPYEQYF. DNA for the CDR3: TGTGCCAGCAGTTTGCGTCGGGAGGGACCCTACGAGCAGTACTTC.

Details on this clone: A junction boundary mismatches the germline segment, possibly from a read error. The rearrangement links TRBV12-5 to TRBJ2-7; 7 bases align to TRBD1. From germline, CDR1 is LGHNT and CDR2 FRNRAP. This CDR3 region has 11 residues. Written as DNA, the CDR3 is TGTGCTAGTGGCCCTGGACAGGATGGGGGATTC. Residues: CASGPGQDGGF.

The rearrangement joins TRBV30 to TRBJ1-3, with D possibly TRBD1 on 6 matching bases. The CDR3 totals 16 residues. V lost 2 bases and J lost 4, with 18 bases in between. Germline-derived CDR1 and CDR2 are GTSNPN and SVGIG (reference sequence). CDR3 sequence reads: CAWSYDRRWTGNTIYF. The CDR3 DNA sequence: TGTGCCTGGAGTTATGACAGGCGATGGACCGGAAACACCATATATTTT.

The chain is built from TRBV7-2 and TRBJ1-5, with no clear D. The V gene lost 5 bases and the J gene lost 4 bases, with 6 bases spanning the gap. CDR1 is SGHTA, CDR2 FQGNSA, per germline. This CDR3 spans 12 amino acids. CDR3 residues: CASSLYNQPQHF. Written as DNA, the CDR3 is TGTGCCAGCAGCCTATATAATCAGCCCCAGCATTTT.

The chain couples TRBV5-1 to TRBJ1-1, with TRBD1 as a possible D gene (5 bases). Germline V gene sequence: CDR1 SGHRS, CDR2 YFSETQ. This CDR3 is built from 14 residues. Between the trimmed V and J ends, which lost 4 bases and 1 base, there was a span of 11 bases. The DNA of the CDR3 is TGCGCCAGCAGCCCCGGCAGGGCGAACACTGAAGCTTTCTTT. It encodes CASSPGRANTEAFF.

V gene TRBV2 combines with J gene TRBJ2-1; TRBD2 aligns across 7 bases. V dropped 6 bases and J dropped 2; count of bases not matched to a gene: 4. The CDR3 has 14 amino acids. Germline values: CDR1 SNHLY, CDR2 FYNNEI. The CDR3 is CASRSLAAYNEQFF. The DNA of the CDR3 is TGTGCCAGCAGGTCTCTAGCGGCCTACAATGAGCAGTTCTTC.

This clone showed up just once. This chain joins TRBV10-3 and TRBJ2-1; 8 positions match TRBD2. The CDR3 sequence is 18 residues long. V trimming: 10 bases; J trimming: 6 bases; junction bases outside the gene matches: 23. Per the germline V gene, CDR1 is ENHRY and CDR2 is SYGVKD. The CDR3 sequence: CATRGSGINLIASNEQFF. Written as DNA, the CDR3 is TGTGCCACCAGGGGTAGCGGGATTAATCTGATTGCTAGCAATGAGCAGTTCTTC.

This clone was recorded many times. The chain couples TRBV10-2 to TRBJ1-6; 7 nucleotides line up with TRBD1. Germline values: CDR1 WSHSY, CDR2 SAAADI. V was clipped by 6 bases and J by 10 bases; unmatched bases: 9. The CDR3 loop spans 14 amino acids. CDR3 sequence reads: CASSLEGAFSPLHF. For the CDR3, the DNA is TGCGCCAGCAGCTTAGAGGGGGCTTTCTCACCCCTCCACTTT.

This chain joins TRBV4-3 and TRBJ2-3; possibly TRBD2 for D (6 bases). Trimming pared 1 base from V and 2 bases from J, leaving 19 bases between. Looked up from germline, CDR1 is LGHNA and CDR2 is YSLEER. This CDR3 contains 18 residues. The CDR3 DNA reads TGCGCCAGCAGCCAAGTCGGGAGCCAAGGGAGATCCACAGATACGCAGTATTTT. Translating it yields CASSQVGSQGRSTDTQYF.